This T cell receptor beta chain is from a study of blood T cell repertoires in COVID-19. Looking at the study overall: Both acute and convalescent COVID-19 samples were obtained from the United States, Italy and Spain. The analysed material was cDNA or gDNA that came from T cells, B-cell-depleted T cells, or PBMCs.

This clone was counted a few times. In the original workflow: Estimation of nucleated cell counts relied on the amplification of reference gene primers. Measured with immunoSEQ multiplex PCR; TCRdb has only the in-frame clones, and not every one. V, J and clone size were drawn from that table, and D and trimming were deduced from the DNA. The sample yields about 200,000 clones, around 80% seen once. CDR1 MNHEY and CDR2 SVGAGI come from the germline V gene. This CDR3 comprises 12 residues. The ends were cut back, 8 bases at V and 6 bases at J, with 10 bases in the middle. The sample taken for sequencing was peripheral blood. The chain joins TRBV6-5 to TRBJ2-2; D is perhaps TRBD1 (6 bases). This sequence originates from a woman in her seventies with acute or convalescent COVID-19. CDR3 region: CASHRAAGELFF. CDR3 DNA: TGTGCCAGCCACAGGGCCGCCGGGGAGCTGTTTTTT.